This T cell receptor (beta chain) was captured in a study of lymphopenia after photon versus proton radiotherapy. Findings and caveats of the study: Oligoclonal CD8+ Temra expansion after nadir drove photon patients' diversity drop. Better survival with proton therapy was suggested as possible, not demonstrated. Relative stability marked proton patients; photon patients lost diversity and naive cells.

The CDR3 is 14 residues long. The germline V gene encodes CDR1 SGHAT and CDR2 FQDESV (reference sequence). V was clipped by 6 bases and J by 1 base; unmatched bases: 4. TCRdb's copy holds only in-frame clones and misses some; the assay was immunoSEQ multiplex PCR. The sample records some 20,000 clones, roughly 91% being singletons. This clone showed up just once. Its antigen is undetermined. The genes are TRBV11-1 and TRBJ2-7; 9 nucleotides match TRBD1. The sequence derives from a man older than 75 with esophageal cancer. The starting material was peripheral blood, obtained from a patient treated with proton-based radiotherapy. The CDR3 reads CASSGTGSSYEQYF. Here the CDR3 DNA reads TGTGCCAGCAGTGGGACAGGGTCTTCCTACGAGCAGTACTTC.